These 24 T cell receptor beta chains originate from one sample sequenced in a study of T cell clonality in common variable immunodeficiency. Repertoires were generated with immunoSEQ multiplex PCR, while TCRdb's copy carries only in-frame clones and drops some. Observed in the sample are roughly 79,000 clones, none of them singletons. The material sequenced was peripheral blood mononuclear cells. These receptors originate from a person aged 18-70 years in good health.

At least ten counts were recorded for this clone. The junction departs from the called germline gene at one end, perhaps through a read error. CDR3 protein: CASRRAGQGALKTEAFF. The CDR3 DNA, read in part, is TGTGCCAGCAGGCGGGCCGGACAGGGGGCTTTGAAGACTGAA. The chain couples TRBV6-2 or TRBV6-3 to TRBJ1-1; 11 bases match TRBD1. The CDR3 end falls 3 residues outside the read, so it is completed with the germline J gene. This CDR3 spans 17 amino acids. Per germline, CDR1 MNHEY and CDR2 SVGEGT.

This clone was seen repeatedly, ten times or more. With the read ending 3 residues before the CDR3 end, the germline J gene is used to fill in that end. This chain links TRBV5-1 with TRBJ2-6; 11 bases agree with TRBD1. J was trimmed by 2 bases and V by 2 bases; bases with no gene match: 12. CDR1 is SGHRS and CDR2 is YFSETQ in the germline V gene. This CDR3 contains 20 residues. CDR3 region: CASSFLPVRTGGAGANVLTF. The CDR3 DNA, read in part, is TGCGCCAGCAGCTTTCTTCCGGTTAGGACAGGGGGCGCTGGGGCCAACGTC.

This clone appeared many times. The read finishes 3 residues shy of the CDR3 end, and the germline J gene is used to complete it. The rearrangement uses TRBV20-1 and TRBJ2-1; TRBD1 is a possible D gene (6 bases). The ends were cut back, 3 bases at V and 9 bases at J, with 15 bases in the middle. Germline lookup yields CDR1 DFQATT and CDR2 SNEGSKA (reference sequence). The CDR3 covers 13 residues. The CDR3 region is CSARTGSLGEQFF. The CDR3 DNA, read in part, is TGCAGTGCTAGGACAGGTTCCTTGGGTGAG.

There are many counts of this clone. The CDR3 goes on 3 residues after the read ends, and that part is filled in from the germline J gene. This chain uses TRBV20-1 with TRBJ2-1, with D possibly being TRBD2 (6 bases). The ends were cut back, 1 base at V and 0 bases at J, with 7 bases in the middle. CDR1 is DFQATT, CDR2 SNEGSKA, per germline (reference sequence). The CDR3 runs to 14 residues. The DNA read from the CDR3 is TGCAGTGCTAGAGCGGGACTCTCCTACAATGAG. Translated, it gives CSARAGLSYNE. The entire CDR3 sequence reads CSARAGLSYNEQFF.

At least ten counts were recorded for this clone. The junction and the germline gene differ at one end; a read error may be behind it. With the read ending 3 residues before the CDR3 end, the germline J gene is used to fill in that end. This chain joins TRBV4-2 and TRBJ1-5; D perhaps matches TRBD1 (5 bases). CDR1 and CDR2 from the germline V gene are LGHNA and YNFKEQ. The CDR3 has 15 residues. The sequenced part of the CDR3 DNA is TGCGCCAGCAGCCAAGATCTGACAGGCAATCAGCCC. It specifies CASSQDLTGNQP. The CDR3 reads in full as CASSQDLTGNQPQHF.

This clone was observed many times. The read ends 3 residues shy of where the CDR3 ends; the end is completed using the germline J gene. The chain carries TRBV7-2 and TRBJ2-1, with D uncertain. V lost 0 bases, J lost 0 bases, and 12 bases lay in between. Germline V gene sequence: CDR1 SGHTA, CDR2 FQGNSA. The CDR3 runs to 17 residues. The CDR3 sequence: CASSLAPTSSSYNEQFF. CDR3 bases read: TGTGCCAGCAGCTTAGCGCCGACTTCCTCCTCCTACAATGAG.

This clone was observed many times. The CDR3 is cut off 3 residues early in the read; its end comes from the germline J gene. The V call is TRBV3-1 (or the pseudogene TRBV3-2), the J call TRBJ1-5; 9 nucleotides align to TRBD1. Losses at the gene ends were 4 bases for V and 6 bases for J; bases not matched to a gene: 7. In germline, CDR1 is LGHDT, CDR2 YNNKEL (reference sequence). The CDR3 covers 15 residues. The CDR3: CASSPPRQGGQPQHF. The sequenced part of the CDR3 DNA is TGTGCCAGCAGCCCCCCCCGACAGGGGGGTCAGCCC.

This clone was detected many times. The read is 3 residues too short to cover the CDR3 end, so that end is filled in from the germline J gene. The gene calls are TRBV7-8 and TRBJ2-6; 9 bases agree with TRBD2. Trimming at V came to 5 bases and at J to 0 bases, leaving 5 bases not matched to a gene. In germline, CDR1 is SGHVS, CDR2 FQNEAQ. The CDR3 totals 17 residues. The CDR3 protein is CASSRLAGVSGANVLTF. CDR3 DNA, as far as it was read: TGTGCCAGCAGCCGCTTAGCGGGGGTCTCTGGGGCCAACGTC.

This clone was recorded at least ten times. The CDR3 goes on 3 residues after the read ends, and that part is filled in from the germline J gene. This chain joins TRBV6-2 or TRBV6-3 and TRBJ2-7; 11 nucleotides match TRBD2. The CDR3 sequence is 17 residues long. The junction had 14 bases not matched to a gene; V was cut back by 5 bases and J by 5 bases. Germline loops: CDR1 MNHEY, CDR2 SVGEGT. The CDR3 reads CASSRGSGLAGGHEQYF. Partial CDR3 DNA: TGTGCCAGCAGTCGGGGTTCGGGGCTAGCGGGAGGCCACGAG.

The sample holds many counts of this clone. The DNA ends 3 residues before the CDR3 does, and the rest of the CDR3 is filled in from the germline J gene. The chain carries TRBV29-1 and TRBJ2-6, with no clear D. CDR1 is SQVTM, CDR2 ANQGSEA, per germline. This CDR3 comprises 14 residues. V was trimmed by 7 bases and J by 2 bases, leaving 12 bases between them. The CDR3 loop is CSASDTAGANVLTF. The sequenced CDR3 bases are TGCAGCGCCTCAGACACGGCTGGGGCCAACGTC.

At least ten counts were recorded for this clone. The sequence runs out 3 residues before the end of the CDR3; the remainder is reconstructed from the germline J gene. This chain joins TRBV7-9 and TRBJ1-2; D unclear. The CDR3 is 14 amino acids. Per germline, CDR1 SEHNR and CDR2 FQNEAQ (reference sequence). V lost 4 bases and J lost 4, with 13 bases in between. Incomplete CDR3 DNA: TGTGCCAGCAGCTACCTTTCAGCTAGCTATGGC. Translation gives CASSYLSASYG. The full CDR3 reads CASSYLSASYGYTF.

This clone was counted ten times or more. The read terminates 3 residues before the CDR3 end, so the remaining end is supplied by the germline J gene. The chain is built from TRBV19 and TRBJ2-2; 7 nucleotides agree with TRBD1. This CDR3 comprises 15 residues. The germline CDR1 and CDR2 sequences are LNHDA and SQIVND (reference sequence). The trim removed 6 bases at V and 1 base at J, leaving 5 bases unmatched. The part of the CDR3 DNA that was read is TGTGCCAGTAGGCCGACAGGGCTGAACACCGGGGAG. Its translation is CASRPTGLNTGE. The complete CDR3 reads CASRPTGLNTGELFF.

This clone has a count of ten or more. The DNA ends 3 residues before the CDR3 does, and the rest of the CDR3 is filled in from the germline J gene. The chain couples TRBV10-1 to TRBJ2-5; 10 bases are a match to TRBD1. CDR3 length equals 17 residues. The V gene's germline CDR1 is WNHNN and CDR2 SYGVQD (reference sequence). V trimming: 5 bases; J trimming: 5 bases; junction bases outside the gene matches: 14. The sequenced CDR3 bases are TGCGCCAGCAGTCGACATCCTCGACAGGGGGCGCGGGAGACC. Translated: CASSRHPRQGARET. The full CDR3 sequence reads CASSRHPRQGARETQYF.

The sample holds many counts of this clone. The read ends 3 residues before the CDR3 terminus; that terminus is restored from the germline J gene. V gene TRBV3-1 (or the pseudogene TRBV3-2) combines with J gene TRBJ2-5; 9 bases match TRBD2. The CDR3 runs to 15 residues. With V trimmed by 4 bases and J by 6 bases, 9 bases remained unmatched. From germline, CDR1 is LGHDT and CDR2 YNNKEL (reference sequence). The CDR3 here is CASSLSGTSFKTQYF. CDR3 DNA (partial): TGTGCCAGCAGCCTTTCCGGGACTAGCTTCAAGACC.

Points on this clone: Germline is not matched at one junction end, which may reflect a read error. The CDR3 bases that were read are TGTGCCGGCAGCTTTACGATTGGGGGCGAGGCGGGAGTCAACTACAATGAG. Encoded protein: CAGSFTIGGEAGVNYNE. The full CDR3 protein reads CAGSFTIGGEAGVNYNEQFF. The V gene is TRBV13, the J gene TRBJ2-1; D perhaps matches TRBD2 (7 bases). The CDR3 goes on 3 residues after the read ends, and that part is filled in from the germline J gene. CDR3 length: 20 residues. CDR1 is PRHDT, CDR2 FYEKMQ, per germline (reference sequence).

The sample holds a few counts of this clone. The read comes to an end 3 residues before the CDR3 does, leaving the germline J gene to fill in the end. The J gene is TRBJ2-7, the V gene TRBV5-1, with D tentatively TRBD2 (5 bases). CDR1 is SGHRS, CDR2 YFSETQ, per germline. The CDR3 contains 16 residues. The ends were cut back, 0 bases at V and 4 bases at J, with 17 bases in the middle. CDR3 bases read: TGCGCCAGCAGCTTGGGTCGAGCGAGCGGTTCGTACGAG. Encoded protein: CASSLGRASGSYE. The entire CDR3 protein reads CASSLGRASGSYEQYF. Drawing the rest from reference TRBV5-1 and TRBJ2-7, the complete variable domain is KAGVTQTPRYLIKTRGQQVTLSCSPISGHRSVSWYQQTPGQGLQFLFEYFSETQRNKGNFPGRFSGRQFSNSRSEMNVSTLELGDSALYLCASSLGRASGSYEQYFGPGTRLTVT.

This clone showed up just a few times. The CDR3 end falls 3 residues outside the read, so it is completed with the germline J gene. The gene calls are TRBV7-2 and TRBJ1-3, with D tentatively TRBD1 (6 bases). The CDR3 has 15 amino acids. CDR1 SGHTA and CDR2 FQGNSA come from the germline V gene. V lost 2 bases, J lost 4 bases, and 12 bases lay in between. CDR3 protein: CASSLMVGGGNTIYF. CDR3 DNA, as far as it was read: TGTGCCAGCAGCTTAATGGTTGGGGGCGGAAACACC.

This clone was counted at least ten times. Read data end 3 residues before the CDR3 end; the end is taken from the germline J gene. V gene TRBV3-1 (or the pseudogene TRBV3-2) combines with J gene TRBJ2-3, with TRBD2 as a possible D gene (5 bases). The CDR3 sequence is 13 residues long. Trimming pared 7 bases from V and 8 bases from J, leaving 16 bases between. In germline, CDR1 is LGHDT, CDR2 YNNKEL (reference sequence). The CDR3 sequence: CASTSLDGSTQYF. The covered CDR3 bases are TGTGCCAGCACCTCACTAGATGGGAGTACG.

At least ten counts were recorded for this clone. The CDR3 is cut off 3 residues early in the read; its end comes from the germline J gene. The V and J genes are TRBV19 and TRBJ2-1; TRBD2 matches 14 bases. The germline CDR1 and CDR2 sequences are LNHDA and SQIVND (reference sequence). The CDR3 is 15 amino acids. Trimming removed 8 bases from V and 7 bases from J; junction bases left unmatched: 7. The CDR3 region is CASDPGLAGGNEQFF. The covered CDR3 bases are TGTGCCAGTGACCCAGGACTAGCGGGAGGAAATGAG.

This clone was found many times. The missing CDR3 end, 3 residues past where the read stops, is filled in from the germline J gene. The chain carries TRBV30 and TRBJ2-7; a weak D match, TRBD2 (5 bases). CDR1 GTSNPN and CDR2 SVGIG come from the germline V gene (reference sequence). V was clipped by 1 base and J by 2 bases, with 15 bases between them. This CDR3 is 15 amino acids long. This CDR3 reads CAWSGGRVRTYEQYF. The part of the CDR3 DNA that was read is TGTGCCTGGAGTGGCGGGCGGGTTAGAACCTACGAG.

This clone has a handful of counts. The read gets to within 3 residues of the CDR3 end, and the germline J gene fills in the rest. The rearrangement links TRBV7-8 to TRBJ2-3; no clear D. The CDR3 runs to 14 residues. The germline V and J ends were trimmed by 5 bases and 4 bases, with 13 bases remaining between them. Germline V gene data show CDR1 as SGHVS and CDR2 as FQNEAQ. This chain's CDR3 is CASSPIWASDTQYF. The sequenced CDR3 bases are TGTGCCAGCAGCCCCATCTGGGCTTCAGATACG.

This clone has only a few counts. Sequencing ends 3 residues short of the CDR3 end; the germline J gene provides the rest. V is TRBV7-9 and J is TRBJ1-2; unclear D gene. The CDR3 contains 15 residues. From germline, CDR1 is SEHNR and CDR2 FQNEAQ (reference sequence). The CDR3 region is CASSSLSGILYDYTF. Incomplete CDR3 DNA: TGTGCCAGCAGCTCCCTGAGCGGGATACTCTACGAC.

This clone was counted at least ten times. The read terminates 3 residues before the CDR3 end, so the remaining end is supplied by the germline J gene. V usage is TRBV19 and J usage is TRBJ2-3; TRBD1 matches 7 bases. The CDR3 sequence is 13 residues long. The trim removed 7 bases at V and 3 bases at J, leaving 4 bases unmatched. Germline V gives CDR1 LNHDA, CDR2 SQIVND (reference sequence). The CDR3 protein is CASMNRGTDTQYF. The DNA read from the CDR3 is TGTGCCAGTATGAACAGGGGAACAGATACG.

There are many counts of this clone. The read falls 3 residues short of the CDR3 end, and the missing part is taken from the germline J gene. The chain couples TRBV2 to TRBJ2-2, with 8 bases that match TRBD2. This CDR3 is built from 18 residues. Germline CDR1 SNHLY, CDR2 FYNNEI. The V segment lost 0 bases and the J segment 3 bases; nucleotides outside the gene matches: 9. CDR3 region: CASSEALLAGSYTGELFF. CDR3 DNA (partial): TGTGCCAGCAGTGAAGCGCTTTTAGCGGGGAGTTACACCGGGGAG.